This record covers a single TCR beta chain. The sample holds a few counts of this clonotype. No cognate antigen has been identified for it. No much larger clonotype is one base removed from it; base qualities were not supplied. V sheds 1 base and J sheds 1 base, leaving 5 bases between their ends. The CDR3 goes from the cysteine to the phenylalanine over 13 residues. Kept here is only the CDR3 DNA, which spans 39 bases and is read in frame from base 1. Library generation was performed with 5' RACE. TCRdb shows the sequencer as Illumina HiSeq 2500. A second PCR of about 6 to 11 cycles was performed with a sample-barcoded 5' primer and a J-beta primer mix. A template-switch 5' adaptor carrying 12 random nucleotides introduced a unique molecular identifier onto each TCR beta cDNA molecule. At least 2.5 million CDR3-containing paired-end reads were obtained from each sample. The Mint cDNA synthesis kit, primed by a TRBC-specific oligonucleotide, was used to synthesize first-strand cDNA from all RNA. Following uracil-DNA glycosylase treatment, all cDNA underwent a first 18-cycle PCR with the universal primers M1SS and BC2_uni_R. Under the source paper's analysis protocol: Normalization of each sample was performed by random selection of 1 million high-quality reads, each carrying a distinct molecular identifier. Instead of being binned into consensus sequences, reads with shared molecular identifiers were discarded. MiTCR, set to a Q25 quality threshold and the strictest error-elimination algorithm, was used for CDR3 identification, clonotype clustering and error correction. Lower-bound total TCR beta diversity was estimated with a nonparametric unseen species model using Euler transformation. TCRdb cleaned the public reads at Q25 with fastp, built clones with MiXCR and kept in-frame beta chains. Each record represents a unique CDR3 protein, reported with the most common genes and DNA among its rows. These V and J calls originate from TCRdb's pipeline instead of the authors' own analysis. This sample holds 780,000 or so distinct CDR3 sequences; about 53% were observed only once. The top ten clones comprise 41% of the sample.

Donors were 40 or so systemically healthy Caucasian individuals from Russia aged roughly 6 to 100 years. Each donor gave about 10 milliliters of peripheral blood, drawn into EDTA-treated Vacutainer tubes. Ficoll-Paque density-gradient centrifugation was used to isolate PBMCs, with at least 7 million per sample. Total RNA, at least 5.5 micrograms per sample, was extracted from PBMCs with Trizol reagent. Naive CD45RAhigh/CD27high T cell percentages were measured by flow cytometry on a PBMC aliquot from every donor. These data are taken from a study of blood T cells in healthy people across ages (dated by TCRdb to about 2015). In the study overall: In model experiments, template switching captured roughly one uniquely barcoded TCR beta cDNA molecule for every two T cells. Two additional independent replicas of 1 million unique cDNA reads from the same blood draw were analyzed for two donors (one aged 18 to 29 and one aged 80 or older). To track age-related changes in TCR beta repertoire diversity, the study relied on deep sequencing normalized with unique cDNA molecular identifiers. Four age groups were formed from the donors: young (average 16 years), middle-aged (just under 40), aged (about 62) and long-lived (around 80). To avoid experimental bias, donors of different ages were spread randomly across the sequencing lanes.

Summary of the overall study and its limitations: Donor CMV infection status was unknown, potentially confounding age-related changes in expanded clonotypes. Estimates of total diversity based on one million sequenced T cells were considered lower bounds and underestimates. Bulk unsorted PBMC profiling prevented conclusive comparison of naive and antigen-experienced compartments. There was a strong correlation between observed TCR beta diversity and the percentage of naive T cells measured by flow cytometry. Observed TCR beta diversity per million T cells fell roughly linearly with age, and a significant reduction was already apparent by age about 38. Compared with the aged group, the long-lived group had more naive CD4+ T cells, fewer expanded clones and increased TCR diversity, suggesting age selection.

This clonotype was obtained from an elderly man in good health. The V and J genes are TRBV12-3 or TRBV12-4 and TRBJ2-7; TRBD2 is a weak D gene call, 5 bases matching. Input material: blood. The sequenced DNA: TGTGCCAGCAGTTTAGTAGCGTCCTACGAGCAGTACTTC. It specifies CASSLVASYEQYF.